The clone carrying this T cell receptor (beta chain) was seen ten or more times. Its antigen is not known. This sample was included in a study of T cell repertoires in cytomegalovirus infection. Study summary: Matching HLA type, along with CMV infection, was indicated by public TCR beta signatures.

TCRdb ran MiXCR on the reads and lists one entry per CDR3 protein. The profile shows about 200,000 distinct CDR3 sequences, more than 9% of them singletons. Overall study findings and caveats: HLA-C-restricted, CMV-specific TCR beta clonotypes were dominant ex vivo. People with CMV and the relevant HLA were identified by cumulative public TCR beta family frequency.

Germline assignment: CDR1 SGHVS and CDR2 FQNEAQ. V was pared by 6 bases and J by 4 bases, with 5 bases of the junction left unmatched. The CDR3 contains 13 residues. The chain employs TRBV7-8 and TRBJ1-2; 7 bases agree with TRBD1. The TCR comes from a human donor in good health (CMV status not recorded). Some clones in this sample may be carry-over from other donors' samples. Input material: PBMCs. CDR3 residues: CASSVDRFYGYTF. The CDR3 DNA reads as TGTGCCAGCAGTGTGGACAGGTTCTATGGCTACACCTTC.